Presented here are 28 T cell receptor beta chains from one specimen sequenced in a study of T cell responses to AZD1222 COVID-19 vaccine. Produced via immunoSEQ multiplex PCR; TCRdb's table is partial and in-frame only. Found here are over 110,000 clones, 80% to 95% of them singletons; the top ten hold 2.5% to 4%. The sequencing here drew on peripheral blood, taken on day 0 of AZD1222 vaccination. All receptors come from an adult in good health.

The chain uses TRBV24-1 and TRBJ1-3; D ambiguous. V gave up 4 bases and J gave up 0 bases, with 9 bases separating them. The CDR3 spans 15 residues. In germline, CDR1 is KGHDR, CDR2 SFDVKD. Here the CDR3 reads CATSDQDASGNTIYF. The CDR3 DNA is TGTGCCACCAGTGACCAGGATGCCTCTGGAAACACCATATATTTT.

The chain uses TRBV28 and TRBJ2-1; 8 positions agree with TRBD1. This CDR3 is 14 amino acids long. CDR1 and CDR2 from the germline V gene are MDHEN and SYDVKM. V was pared by 4 bases and J by 10 bases, with 9 bases of the junction left unmatched. CDR3 sequence (DNA): TGTGCCAGCAGTTCCGACAGGGGTGGGTACGAGCAGTTCTTC. This encodes CASSSDRGGYEQFF.

V and J are TRBV6-5 and TRBJ1-1; D is perhaps TRBD1 (6 bases). The CDR3 extends over 14 amino acids. The V and J ends lost 4 bases and 4 bases respectively, with 13 bases between them. From germline, CDR1 is MNHEY and CDR2 SVGAGI. This chain's CDR3 is CASSLYRGATEAFF. CDR3 DNA: TGTGCCAGCAGTTTATATCGGGGGGCCACTGAAGCTTTCTTT.

Concerning this clone itself: One junction end disagrees with the germline gene, perhaps due to a read error. The rearrangement links TRBV20-1 to TRBJ1-1, with D possibly being TRBD1 (5 bases). The CDR3 spans 13 residues. Germline CDR1 is DFQATT and CDR2 is SNEGSKA (reference sequence). The CDR3 sequence is CSASRGAPAETVF. CDR3 bases: TGCAGTGCTAGTCGAGGGGCACCAGCAGAGACTGTGTTT.

This clone came up a few times. The chain combines TRBV3-1 (or the pseudogene TRBV3-2) with TRBJ1-5; D perhaps matches TRBD1 (5 bases). CDR1 is LGHDT and CDR2 is YNNKEL in the germline V gene (reference sequence). The V and J ends lost 1 base and 4 bases respectively, with 11 bases between them. CDR3 length: 15 residues. The CDR3 loop is CASSQAVAGNQPQHF. CDR3 sequence (DNA): TGTGCCAGCAGCCAAGCGGTGGCAGGGAATCAGCCCCAGCATTTT.

This rearrangement joins TRBV5-1 to TRBJ2-7, with 10 positions matching TRBD1. The CDR3 length is 15 residues. V gave up 0 bases and J gave up 6 bases; unmatched junction bases: 6. CDR1 SGHRS and CDR2 YFSETQ come from the germline V gene. CDR3 coding DNA: TGCGCCAGCAGCTTGGGACAGGGGGCGCGTAGCGAGCAGTACTTC. Translating gives CASSLGQGARSEQYF.

As DNA, the CDR3 is TGTGCCAGCAGCTTATACTATGGTGGGGCCAACGTCCTGACTTTC. This codes for CASSLYYGGANVLTF. The chain joins TRBV7-8 to TRBJ2-6; D ambiguous. The CDR3 is made up of 15 amino acids. With 2 bases removed from V and 3 bases from J, the gap between germline ends came to 8 bases. Germline-derived CDR1 and CDR2 are SGHVS and FQNEAQ.

This clone was recorded a few times. The genes are TRBV11-1 and TRBJ2-7, with TRBD1 matching 9 bases. Germline V CDR1 and CDR2: SGHAT, FQDESV (reference sequence). V lost 7 bases and J lost 6; bases outside the gene matches: 10. The CDR3 totals 14 residues. CDR3 nucleotides: TGTGCCAGCAAGAGGGACAGGGTGACTGGCGAGCAGTACTTC. This codes for CASKRDRVTGEQYF.

This clone was picked up one time. The chain joins TRBV5-5 to TRBJ2-1, with 10 bases lining up with TRBD2. The CDR3 runs 15 residues. The V and J ends lost 3 bases and 8 bases, in that order; junction bases with no gene match: 8. Germline CDR1 and CDR2: SGHKS and YYEKEE (reference sequence). The CDR3 protein is CASSWELAGFDEQFF. DNA for the CDR3: TGTGCCAGCAGCTGGGAACTAGCGGGATTCGATGAGCAGTTCTTC.

This chain connects TRBV14 to TRBJ2-7, with 9 bases lining up with TRBD2. CDR3 size: 16 residues. V lost 4 bases to trimming and J lost 4 bases; unmatched junction nucleotides: 11. Germline CDR1 and CDR2: SGHDN and FVKESK. The CDR3 nucleotides are TGTGCCAGCAGCCGGTACCGGGCGGGAGGGCCGTACGAGCAGTACTTC. This codes for CASSRYRAGGPYEQYF. Complete variable domain (other parts from reference TRBV14 and TRBJ2-7): EAGVTQFPSHSVIEKGQTVTLRCDPISGHDNLYWYRRVMGKEIKFLLHFVKESKQDESGMPNNRFLAERTGGTYSTLKVQPAELEDSGVYFCASSRYRAGGPYEQYFGPGTRLTVT.

The rearrangement uses TRBV18 and TRBJ1-4; 9 nucleotides line up with TRBD1. This CDR3 is built from 16 residues. Germline trimming cut 0 bases from V and 5 bases from J; bases unmatched to any gene: 4. Germline V gene sequence: CDR1 KGHSH, CDR2 LQKENI. Here the CDR3 reads CASSPPTGGMNEKLFF. The CDR3 region has the DNA TGTGCCAGCTCACCACCGACAGGGGGAATGAATGAAAAACTGTTTTTT.

The CDR3 nucleotides read TGCGCCAGCAGCTCGAGACAGGGGAGAGACTACGAGCAGTACTTC. This encodes CASSSRQGRDYEQYF. The chain combines TRBV5-1 with TRBJ2-7; 8 bases map to TRBD1. V shed 3 bases, J shed 3 bases, and the junction held 8 bases outside the gene matches. Germline V gene sequence: CDR1 SGHRS, CDR2 YFSETQ. This CDR3 region has 15 residues.

The CDR3 DNA reads TGCAGCGTTTGGACGGAATCCTACGAGCAGTACTTC. It encodes CSVWTESYEQYF. The genes are TRBV29-1 and TRBJ2-7; no reliable D call. V was cut by 5 bases and J by 1 base, with 9 bases left in between. The V gene's germline CDR1 is SQVTM and CDR2 ANQGSEA. The CDR3 sequence is 12 residues long.

V and J are TRBV6-5 and TRBJ1-5, with D unresolved. V lost 6 bases, J lost 11 bases, and 14 bases lay in between. From germline, CDR1 is MNHEY and CDR2 SVGAGI. This CDR3 contains 12 residues. The CDR3 loop reads CASSPTALTQHF. CDR3 DNA: TGTGCCAGCAGCCCAACAGCCTTGACCCAGCATTTT.

V usage is TRBV3-1 (or the pseudogene TRBV3-2) and J usage is TRBJ2-7; D not resolved. V was trimmed by 1 base and J by 3 bases, leaving 13 bases between them. This CDR3 has 15 residues. Germline assignment: CDR1 LGHDT and CDR2 YNNKEL (reference sequence). CDR3 loop: CASSQGRGVFYEQYF. The CDR3 nucleotides are TGTGCCAGCAGCCAAGGGCGCGGAGTTTTCTACGAGCAGTACTTC.

The genes are TRBV27 and TRBJ2-3; 11 bases line up with TRBD2. Unmatched junction bases numbered 19, after V lost 6 bases and J lost 2 bases. CDR3 length equals 20 residues. The germline V gene encodes CDR1 MNHEY and CDR2 SMNVEV (reference sequence). CDR3 residues: CASRSSGRAVFSDYTDTQYF. CDR3 in DNA: TGTGCCAGCAGGAGTAGCGGGAGGGCCGTCTTCTCCGACTACACAGATACGCAGTATTTT.

J is TRBJ2-3 and V is TRBV30; 11 nucleotides match TRBD2. V was clipped by 5 bases and J by 3 bases; unmatched bases: 7. This CDR3 region has 15 residues. Germline lookup yields CDR1 GTSNPN and CDR2 SVGIG (reference sequence). CDR3 bases: TGTGCCTGGGAAACCGGGACTAGCGGTACAGATACGCAGTATTTT. This gives the protein CAWETGTSGTDTQYF.

This rearrangement joins TRBV4-2 to TRBJ2-3; 7 bases agree with TRBD2. CDR3 length: 17 residues. The V and J ends lost 6 bases and 0 bases, in that order; junction bases with no gene match: 12. Germline values: CDR1 LGHNA, CDR2 YNFKEQ. The CDR3 sequence is CASRPVSGSTSTDTQYF. DNA for the CDR3: TGTGCCAGCAGGCCCGTTAGCGGGTCTACTAGCACAGATACGCAGTATTTT.

The chain links TRBV27 to TRBJ1-2, with D possibly matching TRBD1 (5 bases). The V end lost 2 bases, the J end lost 4 bases, and 8 bases lay between the germline ends. The CDR3 is 13 amino acids. Germline CDR1 is MNHEY and CDR2 is SMNVEV (reference sequence). The CDR3 sequence is CASSLRGVYGYTF. Here the CDR3 DNA reads TGTGCCAGCAGTTTACGAGGGGTCTATGGCTACACCTTC.

The chain is built from TRBV4-1 and TRBJ1-1, with TRBD1 identical over 8 bases. The V gene end was trimmed by 3 bases and the J gene end by 2 bases; junction bases not matched to a gene: 11. CDR3 length: 17 residues. Germline CDR1 is MGHRA and CDR2 is YSYEKL. CDR3 amino acids: CASSQRSGGWGNTEAFF. The CDR3 DNA sequence: TGCGCCAGCAGCCAGAGATCAGGGGGCTGGGGAAACACTGAAGCTTTCTTT.

The gene calls are TRBV7-2 and TRBJ1-2; D is undetermined. The CDR3 has 15 amino acids. Germline CDR1 is SGHTA and CDR2 is FQGNSA. V gave up 6 bases and J gave up 4 bases, with 18 bases separating them. CDR3 sequence reads: CASSRHEPPLYGYTF. CDR3 in DNA: TGTGCCAGCAGTCGCCACGAGCCGCCCCTCTATGGCTACACCTTC.

The table lists this clone with a few counts. The chain employs TRBV5-4 and TRBJ1-4; the D is unclear. CDR1 and CDR2 from the germline V gene are SGHNT and YYREEE (reference sequence). The CDR3 sequence is 15 residues long. The V and J ends lost 4 bases and 0 bases respectively, with 10 bases between them. Here the CDR3 DNA reads TGTGCCAGCAGCCCTAAAGCCGCAACTAATGAAAAACTGTTTTTT. As protein: CASSPKAATNEKLFF. The full variable domain, completed using reference TRBV5-4 and TRBJ1-4, is ETGVTQSPTHLIKTRGQQVTLRCSSQSGHNTVSWYQQALGQGPQFIFQYYREEENGRGNFPPRFSGLQFPNYSSELNVNALELDDSALYLCASSPKAATNEKLFFGSGTQLSVL.

The gene calls are TRBV2 and TRBJ2-6, with 7 bases aligning to TRBD1. Germline V gene sequence: CDR1 SNHLY, CDR2 FYNNEI. Trimming at V came to 6 bases and at J to 4 bases, leaving 6 bases not matched to a gene. This CDR3 is 15 amino acids long. CDR3 residues: CASRMDRSGANVLTF. In DNA, the CDR3 is TGTGCCAGCAGGATGGACAGGTCCGGGGCCAACGTCCTGACTTTC.

In its sample, this clone was seen once. V gene TRBV4-3 combines with J gene TRBJ2-2, with a weak D call TRBD2 (6 bases). The V and J ends lost 3 bases and 6 bases respectively, with 14 bases between them. CDR3 length equals 15 residues. CDR1 and CDR2 (germline): LGHNA, YSLEER. The CDR3 spells CASSQEGLLAGELFF. CDR3 nucleotide sequence: TGCGCCAGCAGCCAGGAGGGTTTGTTGGCCGGGGAGCTGTTTTTT.

The gene calls are TRBV7-2 and TRBJ1-5, with D possibly matching TRBD1 (5 bases). This CDR3 is 14 amino acids long. Germline V CDR1 and CDR2: SGHTA, FQGNSA. V was cut by 1 base and J by 5 bases, with 9 bases left in between. CDR3 loop: CASSLEGRYQPQHF. DNA for the CDR3: TGTGCCAGCAGCTTAGAGGGGCGTTATCAGCCCCAGCATTTT.

V usage is TRBV7-2 and J usage is TRBJ2-5; D remains ambiguous. Germline assignment: CDR1 SGHTA and CDR2 FQGNSA. Trimming took off 1 base at V and 5 bases at J, with 8 bases between the two ends. CDR3 length: 13 amino acids. Written as DNA, the CDR3 is TGTGCCAGCAGCTTAGGGCCGAGGGAGACCCAGTACTTC. Its translation is CASSLGPRETQYF.

The chain combines TRBV7-9 with TRBJ2-1; a possible D gene is TRBD2 (5 bases). Germline V CDR1 and CDR2: SEHNR, FQNEAQ (reference sequence). V was cut by 2 bases and J by 2 bases, with 13 bases left in between. The CDR3 contains 16 residues. The CDR3 nucleotides read TGTGCCAGCAGCTTAAAGGGCGGGCCACCCTACAATGAGCAGTTCTTC. Translated: CASSLKGGPPYNEQFF.

The V and J genes are TRBV10-1 and TRBJ1-1, with unresolved D. Trimming cost V 5 bases and J 1 base, with 8 bases left between them. The length of the CDR3 is 13 residues. Germline V lookup: CDR1 WNHNN, CDR2 SYGVQD (reference sequence). The CDR3 loop reads CASSRLSNTEAFF. CDR3 in DNA: TGCGCCAGCAGTAGACTTTCGAACACTGAAGCTTTCTTT.